The 26 T cell receptor beta chains below come from one sample, sequenced in a study of post-analysis software for immune sequencing data. Findings and caveats of the study: The five TRBV segments detected at higher frequency in patients than in controls included TRBV5-6, TRBV5-1 and TRBV20-1.

The TCR beta cDNA libraries contained unique molecular identifiers. TCRdb reanalysed the PCR reads using MiXCR and keeps one entry per CDR3 protein. The data hold around 710,000 distinct CDR3 sequences, with 35% to 55% observed a single time. These receptors' antigens are unknown. Sequencing used blood. The origin of the receptors is a girl between 10 and 17 years old with multiple sclerosis.

This chain joins TRBV29-1 and TRBJ1-1; D possibly corresponds to TRBD1 (6 bases). Germline CDR1 reads SQVTM; CDR2 reads ANQGSEA. Trimming removed 4 bases at V and 4 bases at J, with 19 bases between. This CDR3 comprises 15 residues. CDR3 protein: CSVVGAGRDRTEAFF. The DNA of the CDR3 is TGCAGCGTTGTGGGGGCAGGGAGGGATCGCACTGAAGCTTTCTTT.

The chain combines TRBV11-2 with TRBJ2-7, with D unresolved. The CDR3 sequence is 13 residues long. Trimming took 6 bases from V and 1 from J, leaving 10 bases between them. From germline, CDR1 is SGHAT and CDR2 FQNNGV. CDR3 amino acids: CASSKSASYEQYF. CDR3 in DNA: TGTGCCAGCAGTAAGTCAGCATCCTACGAGCAGTACTTC.

The gene calls are TRBV3-1 and TRBJ2-1; 7 nucleotides match TRBD1. V gave up 4 bases and J gave up 5 bases; unmatched junction bases: 23. CDR1 is LGHDT, CDR2 YNNKEL, per germline (reference sequence). The CDR3 has 20 amino acids. In DNA form, the CDR3 reads TGTGCCAGCAGCCCTCTGACAGGGAATGAAGGGCTCAGGCTACACAATGAGCAGTTCTTC. It yields the protein CASSPLTGNEGLRLHNEQFF.

This clonotype was seen only a few times. The chain couples TRBV20-1 to TRBJ2-5, with 8 bases that match TRBD1. This CDR3 is built from 13 residues. CDR1 is DFQATT, CDR2 SNEGSKA, per germline (reference sequence). V shed 5 bases, J shed 1 base, and the junction held 3 bases outside the gene matches. CDR3 bases: TGCAGTGCTGGCGGGACAGGCCAAGAGACCCAGTACTTC. Protein product: CSAGGTGQETQYF.

This clonotype was observed a handful of times. CDR3 protein: CAISEGRRGDTDTQYF. The CDR3 nucleotides are TGTGCCATCAGTGAGGGAAGGCGGGGCGACACAGATACGCAGTATTTT. The rearrangement joins TRBV10-3 to TRBJ2-3; perhaps TRBD2 as D (6 bases). V gave up 2 bases and J gave up 2 bases, with 14 bases separating them. CDR1 and CDR2 (germline): ENHRY, SYGVKD. The CDR3 length is 16 residues.

The gene calls are TRBV20-1 and TRBJ1-2; 10 bases agree with TRBD1. Germline V gene lookup returns CDR1 DFQATT and CDR2 SNEGSKA (reference sequence). CDR3 length equals 12 residues. CDR3 DNA: TGCAGCGCGGGGACAGGGGTAAAGGGCTACACCTTC. Protein: CSAGTGVKGYTF.

This chain joins TRBV29-1 and TRBJ2-6; D remains ambiguous. Per the germline V gene, CDR1 is SQVTM and CDR2 is ANQGSEA. Between the trimmed V and J ends, which lost 2 bases and 3 bases, there was a span of 2 bases. The CDR3 length is 12 residues. In DNA form, the CDR3 reads TGCAGCGTTGAATTTGGGGCCAACGTCCTGACTTTC. This codes for CSVEFGANVLTF.

The chain carries TRBV5-4 and TRBJ1-4, with TRBD1 matching over 8 bases. The ends lost 3 bases at V and 5 bases at J; junction bases unmatched: 15. Looked up from germline, CDR1 is SGHNT and CDR2 is YYREEE (reference sequence). This CDR3 has 18 amino acids. The CDR3 here is CASSSSRDRTLPNEKLFF. The CDR3 nucleotides read TGTGCCAGCAGCTCCTCCCGGGACAGGACTTTACCAAATGAAAAACTGTTTTTT.

This clonotype has more than one count but fewer than ten. The chain links TRBV7-9 to TRBJ1-6, with TRBD1 matching 7 bases. CDR1 SEHNR and CDR2 FQNEAQ come from the germline V gene (reference sequence). V was pared by 3 bases and J by 4 bases, with 3 bases of the junction left unmatched. The length of the CDR3 is 15 residues. As DNA, the CDR3 is TGTGCCAGCAGCTTCGGGACAGTTTATAATTCACCCCTCCACTTT. It codes for CASSFGTVYNSPLHF. Combining the CDR3 with reference TRBV7-9 and TRBJ1-6 gives the whole variable domain DTGVSQNPRHKITKRGQNVTFRCDPISEHNRLYWYRQTLGQGPEFLTYFQNEAQLEKSRLLSDRFSAERPKGSFSTLEIQRTEQGDSAMYLCASSFGTVYNSPLHFGNGTRLTVT.

The rearrangement uses TRBV12-3 or TRBV12-4 and TRBJ2-1; D is unclear. The ends were cut back, 2 bases at V and 6 bases at J, with 11 bases in the middle. CDR3 length: 14 amino acids. The CDR3 region is CASSLFGLGNEQFF. CDR3 coding DNA: TGTGCCAGCAGTTTATTCGGGCTCGGCAATGAGCAGTTCTTC.

This clonotype was found a few times. The V call is TRBV28, the J call TRBJ2-7, with D hard to call. The germline V and J ends were trimmed by 2 bases and 6 bases, with 8 bases remaining between them. The CDR3 is made up of 12 amino acids. Germline-derived CDR1 and CDR2 are MDHEN and SYDVKM. In DNA, the CDR3 is TGTGCCAGCAGTTTAAGTCCGGCCGAGCAGTACTTC. Encoded protein: CASSLSPAEQYF.

V is TRBV19 and J is TRBJ2-7; perhaps TRBD1 as D (6 bases). This CDR3 contains 14 residues. V was cut by 6 bases and J by 2 bases, with 14 bases left in between. CDR1 is LNHDA, CDR2 SQIVND, per germline (reference sequence). In DNA, the CDR3 is TGTGCCAGTAGCCCGTACAGGGCTCCCTACGAGCAGTACTTC. This encodes CASSPYRAPYEQYF. Filled out from reference TRBV19 and TRBJ2-7, the complete variable domain reads DGGITQSPKYLFRKEGQNVTLSCEQNLNHDAMYWYRQDPGQGLRLIYYSQIVNDFQKGDIAEGYSVSREKKESFPLTVTSAQKNPTAFYLCASSPYRAPYEQYFGPGTRLTVT.

In this sample, this clonotype turned up a few times. This chain joins TRBV29-1 and TRBJ2-6, with 8 bases lining up with TRBD1. Losses at the gene ends were 0 bases for V and 4 bases for J; bases not matched to a gene: 5. The CDR3 spans 16 residues. Germline CDR1 and CDR2: SQVTM and ANQGSEA. Here the CDR3 DNA reads TGCAGCGTTGAAGATCTCAGGGGGCGAGGGGCCAACGTCCTGACTTTC. The encoded protein is CSVEDLRGRGANVLTF.

The chain combines TRBV12-3 or TRBV12-4 with TRBJ1-2; D perhaps matches TRBD1 (5 bases). The CDR3 has 15 amino acids. Trimming pared 4 bases from V and 4 bases from J, leaving 16 bases between. Here the CDR3 DNA reads TGTGCCAGCAGTTCAGGGACTGGGGGTTTCTATGGCTACACCTTC. Encoded protein: CASSSGTGGFYGYTF.

This clonotype came up a few times. The V gene is TRBV5-1, the J gene TRBJ2-1; maybe TRBD1 (5 bases). Germline assignment: CDR1 SGHRS and CDR2 YFSETQ. V gave up 3 bases and J gave up 4 bases, with 17 bases separating them. The CDR3 contains 16 residues. DNA of the CDR3: TGCGCCAGCAGCTCATCCACAGGATTGAGGTACAATGAGCAGTTCTTC. Its translation: CASSSSTGLRYNEQFF.

The genes are TRBV9 and TRBJ2-7, with a tentative D call TRBD2 (6 bases). The germline CDR1 and CDR2 sequences are SGDLS and YYNGEE. Trimming took 3 bases from V and 3 from J, leaving 13 bases between them. This CDR3 comprises 14 residues. CDR3 amino acids: CASSGRDSFYEQYF. The CDR3 coding sequence is TGTGCCAGCAGCGGACGGGACTCATTCTACGAGCAGTACTTC.

The table lists this clonotype with a few counts. The genes are TRBV7-2 and TRBJ2-3, with D unresolved. CDR1 is SGHTA, CDR2 FQGNSA, per germline. CDR3 length equals 11 residues. V lost 1 base and J lost 10, with 6 bases in between. The CDR3 is CASSLEVAQYF. The CDR3 DNA sequence: TGTGCCAGCAGCTTAGAGGTTGCGCAGTATTTT.

In DNA form, the CDR3 reads TGTGCCAGCAGTTACCGACTCGACGGCGGGAGCACTGAAGCTTTCTTT. Translation: CASSYRLDGGSTEAFF. The V call is TRBV6-6, the J call TRBJ1-1; D gene uncertain. This CDR3 spans 16 amino acids. Germline V gives CDR1 MNHNY, CDR2 SVGAGI (reference sequence). The V and J ends lost 2 bases and 4 bases respectively, with 17 bases between them.

The V and J genes are TRBV15 and TRBJ1-4; maybe TRBD1 (5 bases). CDR3 length: 15 residues. CDR1 and CDR2 from the germline V gene are LNHNV and YYDKDF (reference sequence). The V end lost 0 bases, the J end lost 14 bases, and 19 bases lay between the germline ends. CDR3 sequence: CATSRDRWEEGVLFF. The CDR3, as DNA: TGTGCCACCAGCAGAGATCGGTGGGAGGAAGGGGTGCTGTTTTTT.

J is TRBJ2-1 and V is TRBV2; D is unresolved. Trimming stripped 6 bases from V and 7 bases from J, with 13 bases between. The CDR3 has 13 amino acids. The germline V gene has CDR1 SNHLY and CDR2 FYNNEI. The CDR3 sequence: CASSALVGNEQFF. The CDR3 DNA is TGTGCCAGCAGCGCCCTGGTGGGGAATGAGCAGTTCTTC.

V gene TRBV7-6 combines with J gene TRBJ2-2, with TRBD2 matching over 9 bases. This CDR3 has 15 amino acids. In germline, CDR1 is SGHVS, CDR2 FNYEAQ. V was pared by 6 bases and J by 3 bases, with 5 bases of the junction left unmatched. The CDR3 loop reads CASRVAGVDTGELFF. The CDR3 DNA is TGTGCCAGCAGGGTAGCGGGAGTGGACACCGGGGAGCTGTTTTTT.

In DNA, the CDR3 is TGCAGTGCTAGAGATCAAGGGACAGGGGGTACCCAGAGGCCCTACGAGCAGTACTTC. The encoded protein is CSARDQGTGGTQRPYEQYF. The chain carries TRBV20-1 and TRBJ2-7, with TRBD1 identical over 11 bases. The CDR3 is 19 amino acids. Germline V gives CDR1 DFQATT, CDR2 SNEGSKA (reference sequence). V shed 0 bases and J 2 bases; nucleotides not matched to a gene: 15.

This sequence joins TRBV6-6 and TRBJ1-2; tentative D call: TRBD1 (5 bases). Trimming took 5 bases from V and 3 from J, leaving 22 bases between them. The CDR3 has 17 amino acids. Germline V gene data show CDR1 as MNHNY and CDR2 as SVGAGI (reference sequence). The CDR3 protein is CASSTNISRVWDYGYTF. The CDR3 region has the DNA TGTGCCAGCAGTACTAATATCAGCAGGGTTTGGGACTATGGCTACACCTTC.

To note about this clonotype: An end of the junction does not agree with germline; a read error may underlie this. The rearrangement links TRBV20-1 to TRBJ2-5; D may be TRBD1 (6 bases). CDR1 is DFQATT, CDR2 SNEGSKA, per germline (reference sequence). There are 14 residues in the CDR3. CDR3 coding DNA: TGCAGTGCTAGCCCTACAGGGCTCGGAGAGGCCCAGTACTTC. Translating gives CSASPTGLGEAQYF.

This clonotype has only one observation. A read error may produce the germline difference seen at one junction end. The rearrangement uses TRBV12-3 or TRBV12-4 and TRBJ2-6, with a tentative D call TRBD1 (5 bases). The CDR3 has 16 residues. CDR3 in DNA: TGTGCCAGCAGTTTAGGGCCCGCTTCTGGGGCCAGCGTCCTGACTTTC. Its translation: CASSLGPASGASVLTF.

The V and J genes are TRBV20-1 and TRBJ2-4; D tentatively fits TRBD1 or TRBD2 (5 bases each). The end of the DNA is better explained by TRBJ2-7, so the J call may be wrong. Germline CDR1 DFQATT, CDR2 SNEGSKA (reference sequence). The CDR3 loop spans 15 amino acids. The CDR3 sequence: CSARDPGTDPYEQYF. The CDR3 DNA is TGCAGTGCTAGAGATCCCGGGACGGATCCCTACGAGCAGTACTTC.